The entry below describes one T cell receptor beta chain. In the authors' methods: For nucleated cells, counts were estimated from reference gene primer amplification. The method was immunoSEQ multiplex PCR; TCRdb's version includes in-frame clones alone and lacks a portion of them. Clone size and V and J calls were adopted from that table, with D and trimming inferred from the DNA. The data show more than 100,000 clones, 86% seen once. The sample comes from a study of blood T cell repertoires in COVID-19. Study information: The United States, Italy and Spain supplied acute and convalescent COVID-19 samples. Sample material is recorded as cDNA or gDNA derived from T cells, B-cell-depleted T cells, or PBMCs.

Specimen: peripheral blood. This receptor was identified in a man aged 35-49 years with acute or convalescent COVID-19.

The CDR3 DNA is TGCAGCACCGACAGGGGGTACAATGAGCAGTTCTTC. This translates into CSTDRGYNEQFF. This chain joins TRBV29-1 and TRBJ2-1, with 9 bases lining up with TRBD1. J gave up 4 bases and V 8 bases, and 3 bases lay outside the gene matches. Germline assignment: CDR1 SQVTM and CDR2 ANQGSEA. The CDR3 extends over 12 amino acids.